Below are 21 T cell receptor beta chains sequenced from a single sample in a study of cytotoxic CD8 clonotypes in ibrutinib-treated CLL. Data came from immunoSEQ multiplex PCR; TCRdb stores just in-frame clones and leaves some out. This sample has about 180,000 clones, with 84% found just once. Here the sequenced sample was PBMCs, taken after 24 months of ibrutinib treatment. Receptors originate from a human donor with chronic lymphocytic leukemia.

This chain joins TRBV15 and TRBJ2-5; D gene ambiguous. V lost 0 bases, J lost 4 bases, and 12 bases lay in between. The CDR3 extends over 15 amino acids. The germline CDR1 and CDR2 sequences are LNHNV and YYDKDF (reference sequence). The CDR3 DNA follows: TGTGCCACCAGCAGAGATCGCGGATCGGGAGAGACCCAGTACTTC. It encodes CATSRDRGSGETQYF.

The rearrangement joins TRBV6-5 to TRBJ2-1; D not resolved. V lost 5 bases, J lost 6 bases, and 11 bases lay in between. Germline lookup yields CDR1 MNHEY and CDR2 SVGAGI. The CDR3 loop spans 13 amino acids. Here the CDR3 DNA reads TGTGCCAGCAGTCTCGGATGGAGCAATGAGCAGTTCTTC. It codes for CASSLGWSNEQFF.

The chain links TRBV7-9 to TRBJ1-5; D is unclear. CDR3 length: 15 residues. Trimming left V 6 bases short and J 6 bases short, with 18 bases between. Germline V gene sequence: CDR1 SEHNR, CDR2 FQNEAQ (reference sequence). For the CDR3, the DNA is TGTGCCAGCAGTAGTGGGTTCGGTTCCGGTCAGCCCCAGCATTTT. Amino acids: CASSSGFGSGQPQHF.

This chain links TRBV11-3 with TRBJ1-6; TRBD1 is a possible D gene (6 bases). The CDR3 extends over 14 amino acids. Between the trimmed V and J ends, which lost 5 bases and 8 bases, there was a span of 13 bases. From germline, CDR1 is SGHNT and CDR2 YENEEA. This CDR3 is CASSARQAHSPLHF. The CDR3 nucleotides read TGTGCCAGCAGCGCCCGACAGGCCCATTCACCCCTCCACTTT.

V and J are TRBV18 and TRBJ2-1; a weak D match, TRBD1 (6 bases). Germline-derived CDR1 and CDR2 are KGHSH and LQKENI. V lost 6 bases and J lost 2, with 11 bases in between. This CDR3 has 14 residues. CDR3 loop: CASSPTGTYNEQFF. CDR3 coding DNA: TGTGCCAGCTCTCCCACAGGGACCTACAATGAGCAGTTCTTC.

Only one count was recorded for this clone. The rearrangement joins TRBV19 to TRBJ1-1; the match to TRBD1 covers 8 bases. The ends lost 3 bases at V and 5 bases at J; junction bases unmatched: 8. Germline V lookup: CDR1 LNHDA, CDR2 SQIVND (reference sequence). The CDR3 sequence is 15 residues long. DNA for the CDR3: TGTGCCAGTAGTATCCCTCAGGGGGCAGGGACTGAAGCTTTCTTT. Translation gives CASSIPQGAGTEAFF.

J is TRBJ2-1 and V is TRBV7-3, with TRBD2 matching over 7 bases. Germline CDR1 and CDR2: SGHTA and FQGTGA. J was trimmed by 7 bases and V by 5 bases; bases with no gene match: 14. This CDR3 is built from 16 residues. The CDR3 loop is CASSPQASGVLNEQFF. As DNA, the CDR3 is TGTGCCAGCAGCCCCCAGGCTAGCGGAGTACTAAATGAGCAGTTCTTC. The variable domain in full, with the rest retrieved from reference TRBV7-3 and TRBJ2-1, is GAGVSQTPSNKVTEKGKYVELRCDPISGHTALYWYRQSLGQGPEFLIYFQGTGAADDSGLPNDRFFAVRPEGSVSTLKIQRTERGDSAVYLCASSPQASGVLNEQFFGPGTRLTVL.

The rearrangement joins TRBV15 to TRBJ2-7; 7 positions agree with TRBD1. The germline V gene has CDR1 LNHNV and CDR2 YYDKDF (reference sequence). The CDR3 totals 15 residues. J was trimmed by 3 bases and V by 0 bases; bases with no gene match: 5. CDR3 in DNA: TGTGCCACCAGCAGAGACCGGGACAGCGGCTACGAGCAGTACTTC. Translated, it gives CATSRDRDSGYEQYF.

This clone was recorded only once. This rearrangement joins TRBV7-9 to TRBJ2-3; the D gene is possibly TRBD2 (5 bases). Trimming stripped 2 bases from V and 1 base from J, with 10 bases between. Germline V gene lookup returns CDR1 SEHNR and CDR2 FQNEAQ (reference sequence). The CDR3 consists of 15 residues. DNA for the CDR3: TGTGCCAGCAGCTTAACTAGGGTCCGCACAGATACGCAGTATTTT. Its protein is CASSLTRVRTDTQYF.

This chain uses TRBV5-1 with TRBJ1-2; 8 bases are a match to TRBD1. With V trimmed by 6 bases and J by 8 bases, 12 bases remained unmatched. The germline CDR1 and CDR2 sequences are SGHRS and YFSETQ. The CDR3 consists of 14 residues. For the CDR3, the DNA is TGCGCCAGCATGCGGTTGACAGGGGATTCCGGCTACACCTTC. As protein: CASMRLTGDSGYTF.

The CDR3 spells CASSQATGGETQYF. The CDR3 DNA sequence: TGCGCCAGCAGCCAAGCGACAGGGGGAGAGACCCAGTACTTC. The chain combines TRBV4-3 with TRBJ2-5; TRBD1 aligns across 9 bases. Germline CDR1 LGHNA, CDR2 YSLEER. V was pared by 1 base and J by 4 bases, with 1 base of the junction left unmatched. This CDR3 has 14 amino acids.

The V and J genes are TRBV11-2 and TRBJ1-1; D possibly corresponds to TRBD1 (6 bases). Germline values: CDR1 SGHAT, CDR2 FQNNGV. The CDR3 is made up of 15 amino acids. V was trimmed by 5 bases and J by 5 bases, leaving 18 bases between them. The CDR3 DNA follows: TGTGCCAGCAGCCCCTCTAGGGGGGCCAGGACTGAAGCTTTCTTT. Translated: CASSPSRGARTEAFF.

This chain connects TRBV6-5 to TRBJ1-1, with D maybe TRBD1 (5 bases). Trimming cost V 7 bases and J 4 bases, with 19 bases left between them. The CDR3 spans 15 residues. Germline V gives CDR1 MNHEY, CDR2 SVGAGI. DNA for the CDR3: TGTGCCAGCAAGCGGAACCGGGGGGAAATCACTGAAGCTTTCTTT. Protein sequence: CASKRNRGEITEAFF.

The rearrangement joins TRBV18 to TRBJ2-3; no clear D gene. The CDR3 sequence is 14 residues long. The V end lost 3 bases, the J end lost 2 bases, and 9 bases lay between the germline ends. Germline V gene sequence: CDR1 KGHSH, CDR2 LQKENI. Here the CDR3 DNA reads TGTGCCAGCTCACCGGCAGTCCTCACAGATACGCAGTATTTT. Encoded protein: CASSPAVLTDTQYF.

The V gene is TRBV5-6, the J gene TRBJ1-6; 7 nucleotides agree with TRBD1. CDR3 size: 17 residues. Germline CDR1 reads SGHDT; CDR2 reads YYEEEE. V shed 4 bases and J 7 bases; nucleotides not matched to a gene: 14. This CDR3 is CASSVARTGTRNSPLHF. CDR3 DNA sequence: TGTGCCAGCAGCGTAGCTAGGACAGGTACCCGAAATTCACCCCTCCACTTT.

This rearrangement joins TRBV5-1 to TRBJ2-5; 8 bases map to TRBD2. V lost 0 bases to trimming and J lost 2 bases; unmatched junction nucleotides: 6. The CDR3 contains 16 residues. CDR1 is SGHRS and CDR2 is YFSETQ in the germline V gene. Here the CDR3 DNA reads TGCGCCAGCAGCTTGGGAGCGGGGGCCCGACAAGAGACCCAGTACTTC. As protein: CASSLGAGARQETQYF.

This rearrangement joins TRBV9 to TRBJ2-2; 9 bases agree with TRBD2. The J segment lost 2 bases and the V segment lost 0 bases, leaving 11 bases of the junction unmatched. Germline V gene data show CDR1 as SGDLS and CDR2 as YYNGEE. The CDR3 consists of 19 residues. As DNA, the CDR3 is TGTGCCAGCAGCGTAGAGCCCTTCGTGACTAGCGGCAACACCGGGGAGCTGTTTTTT. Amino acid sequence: CASSVEPFVTSGNTGELFF.

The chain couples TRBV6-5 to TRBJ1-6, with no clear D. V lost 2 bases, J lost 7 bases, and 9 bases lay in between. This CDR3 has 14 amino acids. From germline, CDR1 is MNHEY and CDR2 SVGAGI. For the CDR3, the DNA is TGTGCCAGCAGTTACGGAGGGCAGAATTCACCCCTCCACTTT. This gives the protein CASSYGGQNSPLHF.

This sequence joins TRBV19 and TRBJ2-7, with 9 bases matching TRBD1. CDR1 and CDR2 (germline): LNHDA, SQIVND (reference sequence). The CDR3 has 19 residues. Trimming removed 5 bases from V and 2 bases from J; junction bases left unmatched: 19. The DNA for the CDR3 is TGTGCCAGTAGTCCACCCCTGGGACAGGGACAAAAGGGCCCCTACGAGCAGTACTTC. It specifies CASSPPLGQGQKGPYEQYF.

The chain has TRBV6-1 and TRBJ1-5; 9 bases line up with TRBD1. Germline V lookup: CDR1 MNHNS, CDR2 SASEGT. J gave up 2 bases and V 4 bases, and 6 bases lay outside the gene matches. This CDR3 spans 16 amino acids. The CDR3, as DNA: TGTGCCAGCAGTGGGAGAACAGGGGGCGGCAATCAGCCCCAGCATTTT. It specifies CASSGRTGGGNQPQHF.

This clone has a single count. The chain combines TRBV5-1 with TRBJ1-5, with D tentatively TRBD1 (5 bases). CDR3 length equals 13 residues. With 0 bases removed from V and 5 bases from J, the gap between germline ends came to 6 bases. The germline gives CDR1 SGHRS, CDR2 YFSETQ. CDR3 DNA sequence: TGCGCCAGCAGCTTGGTAGGGGATCAGCCCCAGCATTTT. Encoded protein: CASSLVGDQPQHF.